Listed below are T cell receptor beta chains from one sample, sequenced in a study of control samples from healthy donors and cancer patients. TCRdb's table, derived via immunoSEQ multiplex PCR, lists solely in-frame clones and lacks some. The table lists about 150,000 clones, about nine tenths of them singletons. Sample: blood. The receptors here all came from a man aged 25 to 45 in good health. CDR3s include the opening cysteine and the closing phenylalanine or tryptophan. Fields, in order: CDR3 protein, CDR3 DNA, D gene, J gene, V gene, clone size. The D gene is left open where the match is weak. Rows may omit the clone size; those that give it use once, few, many or a size class.

CDR3 protein: CASSQEGGAGELFF; CDR3 DNA: TGCGCCAGCAGCCAAGAGGGCGGGGCCGGGGAGCTGTTTTTT; D gene: NA; J gene: TRBJ2-2; V gene: TRBV4-3; clone size: NA
CDR3 protein: CAISEGGANNQPQHF; CDR3 DNA: TGTGCCATCAGTGAGGGGGGGGCGAACAATCAGCCCCAGCATTTT; D gene: NA; J gene: TRBJ1-5; V gene: TRBV10-3; clone size: NA
CDR3 protein: CASSAGTTGVSNQPQHF; CDR3 DNA: TGTGCCAGTAGTGCAGGAACGACAGGAGTTAGCAATCAGCCCCAGCATTTT; D gene: NA; J gene: TRBJ1-5; V gene: TRBV19; clone size: NA
CDR3 protein: CASSITGGRIQYF; CDR3 DNA: TGTGCCAGCAGTATCACAGGGGGCCGCATTCAGTACTTC; D gene: TRBD1; J gene: TRBJ2-4; V gene: TRBV27; clone size: NA
CDR3 protein: CASSVDRAGANVLTF; CDR3 DNA: TGTGCCAGCAGCGTAGATCGGGCTGGGGCCAACGTCCTGACTTTC; D gene: NA; J gene: TRBJ2-6; V gene: TRBV9; clone size: once
CDR3 protein: CASSAQGQGTFYEQYF; CDR3 DNA: TGTGCCAGTAGTGCCCAGGGACAGGGCACGTTCTACGAGCAGTACTTC; D gene: TRBD1; J gene: TRBJ2-7; V gene: TRBV19; clone size: NA
CDR3 protein: CASSQTKWTLDYEQYF; CDR3 DNA: TGCGCCAGCAGCCAAACTAAATGGACCCTCGACTACGAGCAGTACTTC; D gene: NA; J gene: TRBJ2-7; V gene: TRBV4-1; clone size: NA
CDR3 protein: CASSTTGPPYNEQFF; CDR3 DNA: TGTGCCAGCAGCACGACGGGACCGCCCTACAATGAGCAGTTCTTC; D gene: NA; J gene: TRBJ2-1; V gene: TRBV7-2; clone size: NA
CDR3 protein: CATSHDRATQYF; CDR3 DNA: TGTGCCACCAGCCACGACCGCGCGACGCAGTATTTT; D gene: NA; J gene: TRBJ2-3; V gene: TRBV24-1; clone size: NA
CDR3 protein: CSAGQVSDEQYF; CDR3 DNA: TGCAGCGCCGGACAGGTTAGCGACGAGCAGTACTTC; D gene: TRBD1; J gene: TRBJ2-7; V gene: TRBV29-1; clone size: NA
CDR3 protein: CASSLARTVRSSYEQYF; CDR3 DNA: TGTGCCAGCAGCTTAGCGCGTACAGTCCGGAGTTCTTACGAGCAGTACTTC; D gene: NA; J gene: TRBJ2-7; V gene: TRBV7-8; clone size: NA
CDR3 protein: CASSQEKTFRRGGEQYF; CDR3 DNA: TGCGCCAGCAGCCAAGAGAAAACTTTCCGGAGGGGAGGGGAGCAGTACTTC; D gene: TRBD2; J gene: TRBJ2-7; V gene: TRBV4-1; clone size: NA
CDR3 protein: CASSQVRTGGSYEQYF; CDR3 DNA: TGTGCCAGCAGCCAAGTTCGGACAGGGGGCTCCTACGAGCAGTACTTC; D gene: TRBD1; J gene: TRBJ2-7; V gene: TRBV14; clone size: NA
CDR3 protein: CASSLDPTGELFF; CDR3 DNA: TGTGCCAGCAGCTTAGACCCCACCGGGGAGCTGTTTTTT; D gene: NA; J gene: TRBJ2-2; V gene: TRBV11-2; clone size: NA
CDR3 protein: CASSEVPSESSYEQYF; CDR3 DNA: TGCGCCAGCAGTGAGGTGCCTAGCGAGAGCTCCTACGAGCAGTACTTC; D gene: NA; J gene: TRBJ2-7; V gene: TRBV10-1; clone size: NA
CDR3 protein: CASSLGSRDRRGAFF; CDR3 DNA: TGTGCCAGCAGCTTAGGATCCAGGGACAGGCGGGGAGCTTTCTTT; D gene: TRBD1; J gene: TRBJ1-1; V gene: TRBV11-2; clone size: NA
CDR3 protein: CASSGYPGTSTDTQYF; CDR3 DNA: TGTGCCAGCAGCGGCTACCCCGGGACTAGCACAGATACGCAGTATTTT; D gene: NA; J gene: TRBJ2-3; V gene: TRBV5-5; clone size: NA
CDR3 protein: CASSSSPGLAGGGHEQYF; CDR3 DNA: TGTGCCAGCAGCTCATCCCCGGGACTAGCGGGGGGAGGCCACGAGCAGTACTTC; D gene: TRBD2; J gene: TRBJ2-7; V gene: TRBV7-2; clone size: NA
CDR3 protein: CASSSLKAGGASDTQYF; CDR3 DNA: TGCGCCAGCAGCTCCCTCAAAGCGGGAGGAGCCTCAGATACGCAGTATTTT; D gene: TRBD2; J gene: TRBJ2-3; V gene: TRBV5-1; clone size: NA
CDR3 protein: CASSVARENTEAFF; CDR3 DNA: TGTGCCAGCAGCGTAGCCAGGGAGAACACTGAAGCTTTCTTT; D gene: NA; J gene: TRBJ1-1; V gene: TRBV9; clone size: once
CDR3 protein: CASSQVGRTDTQYF; CDR3 DNA: TGTGCCAGCAGCCAAGTTGGCCGCACAGATACGCAGTATTTT; D gene: NA; J gene: TRBJ2-3; V gene: TRBV14; clone size: few
CDR3 protein: CASSQEGQGGQPQHF; CDR3 DNA: TGTGCCAGCAGCCAAGAAGGACAGGGTGGTCAGCCCCAGCATTTT; D gene: TRBD1; J gene: TRBJ1-5; V gene: TRBV4-2; clone size: NA
CDR3 protein: CASSSGETQYF; CDR3 DNA: TGTGCCAGCAGCTCGGGAGAGACCCAGTACTTC; D gene: NA; J gene: TRBJ2-5; V gene: TRBV5-6; clone size: NA
CDR3 protein: CASSIRSGGVFYEQYF; CDR3 DNA: TGTGCCAGCAGCATCCGTAGCGGGGGCGTTTTCTACGAGCAGTACTTC; D gene: TRBD2; J gene: TRBJ2-7; V gene: TRBV27; clone size: NA
CDR3 protein: CAISGDGYEQYF; CDR3 DNA: TGTGCCATCAGTGGGGACGGGTACGAGCAGTACTTC; D gene: NA; J gene: TRBJ2-7; V gene: TRBV10-3; clone size: NA
CDR3 protein: CASSQVGSAGNSYEQYF; CDR3 DNA: TGTGCCAGCAGCCAAGTAGGGTCGGCGGGGAACTCCTACGAGCAGTACTTC; D gene: NA; J gene: TRBJ2-7; V gene: TRBV4-2; clone size: once
CDR3 protein: CASSQGLYNEQFF; CDR3 DNA: TGTGCCAGCAGCCAGGGGCTTTACAATGAGCAGTTCTTC; D gene: NA; J gene: TRBJ2-1; V gene: TRBV9; clone size: NA
CDR3 protein: CASRRSGSSYEQYF; CDR3 DNA: TGTGCCAGTAGACGTAGCGGGAGCTCCTACGAGCAGTACTTC; D gene: TRBD2; J gene: TRBJ2-7; V gene: TRBV19; clone size: NA
CDR3 protein: CGCGGFTGELFF; CDR3 DNA: TGTGGGTGTGGAGGGTTTACCGGGGAGCTGTTTTTT; D gene: NA; J gene: TRBJ2-2; V gene: TRBV7-2; clone size: NA
CDR3 protein: CASSSTSGHEQYF; CDR3 DNA: TGTGCCAGCAGCTCGACTAGCGGCCACGAGCAGTACTTC; D gene: TRBD2; J gene: TRBJ2-7; V gene: TRBV7-2; clone size: few
CDR3 protein: CASSPAAGGPYEQYF; CDR3 DNA: TGTGCCAGCAGCCCTGCGGCAGGGGGGCCCTACGAGCAGTACTTC; D gene: NA; J gene: TRBJ2-7; V gene: TRBV7-2; clone size: NA
CDR3 protein: CASSNVVGYEQYF; CDR3 DNA: TGCGCCAGCAGCAACGTGGTCGGCTACGAGCAGTACTTC; D gene: NA; J gene: TRBJ2-7; V gene: TRBV4-3; clone size: NA
CDR3 protein: CASSQGGAGPFTGELFF; CDR3 DNA: TGCGCCAGCAGCCAAGGGGGAGCGGGACCCTTCACCGGGGAGCTGTTTTTT; D gene: TRBD2; J gene: TRBJ2-2; V gene: TRBV4-3; clone size: NA
CDR3 protein: CASSYGLGQSYKQYF; CDR3 DNA: TGTGCCAGCAGTTATGGCCTCGGACAGAGCTACAAGCAGTACTTC; D gene: NA; J gene: TRBJ2-7; V gene: TRBV6-5; clone size: NA
CDR3 protein: CASSLGGLATEQYF; CDR3 DNA: TGTGCCAGCAGCTTAGGAGGGCTAGCGACTGAGCAGTACTTC; D gene: NA; J gene: TRBJ2-7; V gene: TRBV5-4; clone size: NA
CDR3 protein: CASSYSKDTDTQYF; CDR3 DNA: TGTGCCAGCAGTTACTCGAAGGACACAGATACGCAGTATTTT; D gene: NA; J gene: TRBJ2-3; V gene: TRBV6-5; clone size: NA
CDR3 protein: CASSLGQGDTEAFF; CDR3 DNA: TGTGCCAGCAGCTTGGGGCAGGGGGACACTGAAGCTTTCTTT; D gene: TRBD1; J gene: TRBJ1-1; V gene: TRBV7-9; clone size: NA
CDR3 protein: CASSQGYEQFF; CDR3 DNA: TGTGCCAGCAGCCAAGGGTATGAGCAGTTCTTC; D gene: NA; J gene: TRBJ2-1; V gene: TRBV9; clone size: NA
CDR3 protein: CASRSSNLNTEAFF; CDR3 DNA: TGTGCCAGCAGGAGCAGCAACCTGAACACTGAAGCTTTCTTT; D gene: NA; J gene: TRBJ1-1; V gene: TRBV6-5; clone size: once
CDR3 protein: CASSDLAVYEQYF; CDR3 DNA: TGCGCCAGCAGCGACTTAGCCGTCTACGAGCAGTACTTC; D gene: NA; J gene: TRBJ2-7; V gene: TRBV5-1; clone size: NA
CDR3 protein: CASSLVRFSEAFF; CDR3 DNA: TGTGCCAGCAGCTTAGTTCGATTCTCTGAAGCTTTCTTT; D gene: NA; J gene: TRBJ1-1; V gene: TRBV7-2; clone size: NA
CDR3 protein: CASSGTDRTYEQYF; CDR3 DNA: TGTGCCAGCAGTGGGACGGACCGAACCTACGAGCAGTACTTC; D gene: NA; J gene: TRBJ2-7; V gene: TRBV25-1; clone size: NA
CDR3 protein: CASCGSVTDTQYF; CDR3 DNA: TGTGCCAGCTGCGGGTCCGTCACAGATACGCAGTATTTT; D gene: NA; J gene: TRBJ2-3; V gene: TRBV2; clone size: NA
CDR3 protein: CASSVSQGHQPQHF; CDR3 DNA: TGTGCCAGCAGTGTAAGCCAGGGCCATCAGCCCCAGCATTTT; D gene: NA; J gene: TRBJ1-5; V gene: TRBV2; clone size: NA
CDR3 protein: CASSYDRGNSPLHF; CDR3 DNA: TGTGCCAGCAGCTACGACAGGGGTAATTCACCCCTCCACTTT; D gene: TRBD1; J gene: TRBJ1-6; V gene: TRBV5-6; clone size: NA
CDR3 protein: CASSQDMRTGNTGELFF; CDR3 DNA: TGTGCCAGCAGCCAAGATATGAGGACAGGGAACACCGGGGAGCTGTTTTTT; D gene: TRBD1; J gene: TRBJ2-2; V gene: TRBV4-2; clone size: once
CDR3 protein: CASSSDQPYEQYF; CDR3 DNA: TGCGCCAGCAGCTCCGACCAGCCCTACGAGCAGTACTTC; D gene: NA; J gene: TRBJ2-7; V gene: TRBV5-1; clone size: NA
CDR3 protein: CASSGRTGLVSSGQPQHF; CDR3 DNA: TGTGCCAGCAGCGGCCGGACAGGGTTGGTTTCGTCAGGTCAGCCCCAGCATTTT; D gene: TRBD1; J gene: TRBJ1-5; V gene: TRBV7-8; clone size: NA
CDR3 protein: CASSYRDLNTEAFF; CDR3 DNA: TGTGCCAGCAGTTACCGGGATCTGAACACTGAAGCTTTCTTT; D gene: NA; J gene: TRBJ1-1; V gene: TRBV6-5; clone size: NA
CDR3 protein: CASSFASSYEQYF; CDR3 DNA: TGTGCCAGCAGCTTTGCTAGCTCCTACGAGCAGTACTTC; D gene: NA; J gene: TRBJ2-7; V gene: TRBV7-2; clone size: NA
CDR3 protein: CASSPQGQRTGELFF; CDR3 DNA: TGTGCCAGCAGCCCTCAGGGGCAGCGCACCGGGGAGCTGTTTTTT; D gene: NA; J gene: TRBJ2-2; V gene: TRBV4-2; clone size: NA
CDR3 protein: CASSFRANRQNSPLHF; CDR3 DNA: TGTGCCAGCAGCTTTAGGGCGAACCGACAAAATTCACCCCTCCACTTT; D gene: NA; J gene: TRBJ1-6; V gene: TRBV5-5; clone size: NA
CDR3 protein: CASSLGLAGGPGETQYF; CDR3 DNA: TGCGCCAGCAGCCTGGGACTAGCGGGGGGGCCGGGCGAGACCCAGTACTTC; D gene: TRBD2; J gene: TRBJ2-5; V gene: TRBV5-1; clone size: few
CDR3 protein: CASSASDRKETQYF; CDR3 DNA: TGTGCCAGCTCTGCATCGGACAGAAAAGAGACCCAGTACTTC; D gene: NA; J gene: TRBJ2-5; V gene: TRBV18; clone size: NA
CDR3 protein: CASSLSGGDTDTQYF; CDR3 DNA: TGCGCCAGCAGCTTGTCCGGGGGGGACACAGATACGCAGTATTTT; D gene: TRBD2; J gene: TRBJ2-3; V gene: TRBV5-1; clone size: NA
CDR3 protein: CASSQDPEGLYEQYF; CDR3 DNA: TGTGCCAGCAGCCAAGACCCCGAAGGGCTCTACGAGCAGTACTTC; D gene: NA; J gene: TRBJ2-7; V gene: TRBV3-1/TRBV3-2; clone size: NA
CDR3 protein: CASSPQYTGELFF; CDR3 DNA: TGTGCCAGCAGTCCCCAATACACCGGGGAGCTGTTTTTT; D gene: NA; J gene: TRBJ2-2; V gene: TRBV12-3/TRBV12-4; clone size: NA
CDR3 protein: CASQVFTEAFF; CDR3 DNA: TGTGCCAGCCAGGTATTCACTGAAGCTTTCTTT; D gene: NA; J gene: TRBJ1-1; V gene: TRBV2; clone size: NA
CDR3 protein: CASSGTGRETQYF; CDR3 DNA: TGTGCCAGTAGTGGAACAGGGAGAGAGACCCAGTACTTC; D gene: NA; J gene: TRBJ2-5; V gene: TRBV19; clone size: NA